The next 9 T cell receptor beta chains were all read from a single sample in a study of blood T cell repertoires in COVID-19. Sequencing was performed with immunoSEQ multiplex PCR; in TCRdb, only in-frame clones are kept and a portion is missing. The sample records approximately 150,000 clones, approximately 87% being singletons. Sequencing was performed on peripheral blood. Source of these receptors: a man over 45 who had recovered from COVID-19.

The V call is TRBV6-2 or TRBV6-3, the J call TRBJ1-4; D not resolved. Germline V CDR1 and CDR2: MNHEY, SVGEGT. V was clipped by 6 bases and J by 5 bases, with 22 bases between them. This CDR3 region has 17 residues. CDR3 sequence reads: CASSPKPAGSLNEKLFF. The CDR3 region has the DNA TGTGCCAGCAGCCCTAAGCCGGCCGGGTCACTGAATGAAAAACTGTTTTTT.

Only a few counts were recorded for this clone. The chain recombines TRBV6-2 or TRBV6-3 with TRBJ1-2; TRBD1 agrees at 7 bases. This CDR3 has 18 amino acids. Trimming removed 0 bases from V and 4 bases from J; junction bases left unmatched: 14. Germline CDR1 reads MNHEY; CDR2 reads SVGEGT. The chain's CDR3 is CASSYSRDRGRPGYGYTF. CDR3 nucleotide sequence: TGTGCCAGCAGTTACTCGAGGGACAGAGGAAGACCGGGCTATGGCTACACCTTC.

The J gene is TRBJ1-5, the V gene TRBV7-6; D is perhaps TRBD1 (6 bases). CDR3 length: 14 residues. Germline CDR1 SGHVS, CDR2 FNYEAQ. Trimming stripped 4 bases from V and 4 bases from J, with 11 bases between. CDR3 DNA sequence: TGTGCCAGCAGCTCGGTCAGGGGTAATCAGCCCCAGCATTTT. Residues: CASSSVRGNQPQHF.

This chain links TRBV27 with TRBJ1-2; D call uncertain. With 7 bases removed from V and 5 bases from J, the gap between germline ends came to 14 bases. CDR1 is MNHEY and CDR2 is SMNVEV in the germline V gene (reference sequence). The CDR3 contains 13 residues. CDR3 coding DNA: TGTGCCAGCATCGGCGGGCGCCGGTATGGCTACACCTTC. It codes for CASIGGRRYGYTF.

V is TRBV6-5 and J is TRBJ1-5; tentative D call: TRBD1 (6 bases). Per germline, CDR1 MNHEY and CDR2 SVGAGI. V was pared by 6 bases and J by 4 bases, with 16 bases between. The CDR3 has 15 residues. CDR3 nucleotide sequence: TGTGCCAGCAGAACAGGACAGTTGGCAAATCAGCCCCAGCATTTT. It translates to CASRTGQLANQPQHF.

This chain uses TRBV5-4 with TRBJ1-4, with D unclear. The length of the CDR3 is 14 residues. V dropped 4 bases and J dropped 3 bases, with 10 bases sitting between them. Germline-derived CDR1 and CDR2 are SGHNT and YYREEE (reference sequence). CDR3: CASSEPGSNEKLFF. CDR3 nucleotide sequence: TGTGCCAGCAGCGAGCCGGGGTCTAATGAAAAACTGTTTTTT.

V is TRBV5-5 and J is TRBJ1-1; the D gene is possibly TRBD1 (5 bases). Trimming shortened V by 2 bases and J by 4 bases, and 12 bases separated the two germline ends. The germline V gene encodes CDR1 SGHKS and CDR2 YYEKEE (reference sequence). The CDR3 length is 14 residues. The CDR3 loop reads CASSLRGWGTEAFF. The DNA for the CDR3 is TGTGCCAGCAGCTTAAGGGGATGGGGCACTGAAGCTTTCTTT.

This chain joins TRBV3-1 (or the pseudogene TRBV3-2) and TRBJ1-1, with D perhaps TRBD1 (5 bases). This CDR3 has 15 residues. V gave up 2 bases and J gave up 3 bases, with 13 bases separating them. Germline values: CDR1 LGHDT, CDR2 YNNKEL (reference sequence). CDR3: CASSQQGITYTEAFF. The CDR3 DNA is TGTGCCAGCAGCCAACAGGGTATTACGTACACTGAAGCTTTCTTT.

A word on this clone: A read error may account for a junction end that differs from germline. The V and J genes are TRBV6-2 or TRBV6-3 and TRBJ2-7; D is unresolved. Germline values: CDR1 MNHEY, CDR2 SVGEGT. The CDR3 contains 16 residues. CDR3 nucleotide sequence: TGTGCCAGCACTTACGGTCGGAGCAGAGCCATCTACGAGCAGTACTTC. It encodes CASTYGRSRAIYEQYF.